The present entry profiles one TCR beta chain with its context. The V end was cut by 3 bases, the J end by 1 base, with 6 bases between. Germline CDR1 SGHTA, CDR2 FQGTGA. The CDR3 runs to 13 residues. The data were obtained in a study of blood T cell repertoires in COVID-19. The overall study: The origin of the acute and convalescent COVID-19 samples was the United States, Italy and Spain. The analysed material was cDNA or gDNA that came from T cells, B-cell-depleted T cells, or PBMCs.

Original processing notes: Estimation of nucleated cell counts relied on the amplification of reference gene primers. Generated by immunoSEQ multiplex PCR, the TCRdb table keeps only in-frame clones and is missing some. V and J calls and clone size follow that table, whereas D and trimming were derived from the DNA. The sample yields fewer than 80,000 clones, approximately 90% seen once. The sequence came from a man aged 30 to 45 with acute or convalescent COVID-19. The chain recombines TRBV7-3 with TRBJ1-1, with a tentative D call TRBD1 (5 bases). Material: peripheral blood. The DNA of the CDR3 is TGTGCCAGCAGCTTGCAGGGGAACACTGAAGCTTTCTTT. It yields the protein CASSLQGNTEAFF.